Presented here are 19 T cell receptor beta chains from one specimen sequenced in a study of T-cell reconstitution after alpha-beta-depleted transplantation in children. The TCRbeta library was prepared with unique molecular identifiers. TCRdb itself ran the PCR reads through MiXCR, one entry per CDR3 protein. Altogether 300,000 to 400,000 distinct CDR3 sequences are present, around 15% being singletons, with the ten largest covering roughly 41%. Specimen: PBMCs, mostly from graft donor cells, collected 360 days after TCRalphabeta/CD19-depleted stem cell transplant. The receptors come from a male patient aged 2-15 years who had a stem cell transplant for acute lymphoblastic leukemia, so the T cells may come from the graft donor.

This clonotype was counted at least ten times. This chain uses TRBV12-3 or TRBV12-4 with TRBJ2-7, with 7 bases aligning to TRBD2. Unmatched junction bases numbered 7, after V lost 5 bases and J lost 3 bases. The CDR3 is 14 residues long. The DNA of the CDR3 is TGTGCCAGCAGTCTGGGAGGGACCCGCTACGAGCAGTACTTC. Its translation is CASSLGGTRYEQYF.

This clonotype was seen at least ten times. The rearrangement uses TRBV7-2 and TRBJ2-2; 11 nucleotides align to TRBD2. There are 16 residues in the CDR3. CDR1 and CDR2 (germline): SGHTA, FQGNSA. Unmatched junction bases numbered 3, after V lost 3 bases and J lost 3 bases. The CDR3 DNA is TGTGCCAGCAGCTTCAGACTAGCGGGGCACACCGGGGAGCTGTTTTTT. Its translation: CASSFRLAGHTGELFF.

This rearrangement joins TRBV10-3 to TRBJ2-4; the D call may be TRBD1 or TRBD2 (5 bases each). Germline V gene sequence: CDR1 ENHRY, CDR2 SYGVKD. V was clipped by 10 bases and J by 2 bases, with 18 bases between them. The CDR3 extends over 15 amino acids. The CDR3 sequence: CATSERDPSKNIQYF. The CDR3 DNA reads TGTGCCACATCTGAACGGGACCCTTCCAAAAACATTCAGTACTTC.

This chain uses TRBV4-3 with TRBJ1-4; TRBD1 matches at 9 bases. The CDR3 is 13 amino acids. Germline V gene lookup returns CDR1 LGHNA and CDR2 YSLEER. With V trimmed by 5 bases and J by 8 bases, 3 bases remained unmatched. CDR3 in amino acids: CASSGQGNEKLFF. In DNA form, the CDR3 reads TGCGCCAGCAGCGGACAGGGGAACGAAAAACTGTTTTTT.

This clonotype was detected only a few times. The rearrangement links TRBV12-3 or TRBV12-4 to TRBJ2-1; TRBD2 matches 13 bases. The CDR3 runs 17 residues. V was pared by 10 bases and J by 6 bases, with 15 bases of the junction left unmatched. CDR3 region: CATTPGLAGRGLNEQFF. The DNA of the CDR3 is TGTGCCACCACTCCGGGACTAGCGGGAAGGGGTCTCAATGAGCAGTTCTTC.

This clonotype has a count of ten or more. The chain uses TRBV7-3 and TRBJ2-7; D might be TRBD2 (5 bases). Trimming stripped 2 bases from V and 5 bases from J, with 10 bases between. There are 13 residues in the CDR3. Germline lookup yields CDR1 SGHTA and CDR2 FQGTGA. The CDR3 coding sequence is TGTGCCAGCAGCTTAGTAGCGTACCACGAGCAGTACTTC. Its protein product is CASSLVAYHEQYF.

This chain connects TRBV20-1 to TRBJ2-5; TRBD1 is a possible D gene (6 bases). Germline CDR1 and CDR2: DFQATT and SNEGSKA (reference sequence). This CDR3 region has 12 residues. The CDR3 spells CSSPAGEETQYF. CDR3 in DNA: TGCAGCTCACCGGCAGGGGAAGAGACCCAGTACTTC.

The chain is built from TRBV7-9 and TRBJ2-5, with D unclear. This CDR3 spans 11 amino acids. With 5 bases removed from V and 6 bases from J, the gap between germline ends came to 7 bases. The germline gives CDR1 SEHNR, CDR2 FQNEAQ (reference sequence). DNA of the CDR3: TGTGCCAGCAGCATCACGCAGACCCAGTACTTC. It encodes CASSITQTQYF. The whole variable domain, filled in from reference TRBV7-9 and TRBJ2-5, reads DTGVSQNPRHKITKRGQNVTFRCDPISEHNRLYWYRQTLGQGPEFLTYFQNEAQLEKSRLLSDRFSAERPKGSFSTLEIQRTEQGDSAMYLCASSITQTQYFGPGTRLLVL.

This clonotype was counted ten times or more. The J gene is TRBJ2-3, the V gene TRBV6-5; 12 bases are a match to TRBD2. The V gene end was trimmed by 4 bases and the J gene end by 2 bases; junction bases not matched to a gene: 4. This CDR3 has 16 amino acids. CDR1 and CDR2 from the germline V gene are MNHEY and SVGAGI. The CDR3 sequence: CASSSLAGGPTDTQYF. CDR3 in DNA: TGTGCCAGCAGTTCACTAGCGGGAGGCCCCACAGATACGCAGTATTTT.

J is TRBJ2-5 and V is TRBV12-3 or TRBV12-4; the match to TRBD2 covers 7 bases. The CDR3 contains 15 residues. V was clipped by 2 bases and J by 7 bases; unmatched bases: 10. CDR3 bases: TGTGCCAGCAGTTTAAAGGCGGGAGCCCAAACGACCCAGTACTTC. Its protein is CASSLKAGAQTTQYF.

This clonotype was counted ten times or more. This chain joins TRBV9 and TRBJ1-2, with 9 bases identical to TRBD1. Per germline, CDR1 SGDLS and CDR2 YYNGEE. V lost 3 bases, J lost 7 bases, and 10 bases stayed unmatched. This CDR3 contains 15 residues. The CDR3 DNA reads as TGTGCCAGCAGCGCGCCGGGACAGGGAACTGGTGGCTACACCTTC. Its protein product is CASSAPGQGTGGYTF. The full variable domain, with the rest looked up from reference TRBV9 and TRBJ1-2, is DSGVTQTPKHLITATGQRVTLRCSPRSGDLSVYWYQQSLDQGLQFLIQYYNGEERAKGNILERFSAQQFPDLHSELNLSSLELGDSALYFCASSAPGQGTGGYTFGSGTRLTVV.

This chain connects TRBV7-2 to TRBJ1-2, with 7 bases lining up with TRBD1. Germline V gene sequence: CDR1 SGHTA, CDR2 FQGNSA. With V trimmed by 5 bases and J by 2 bases, 8 bases remained unmatched. The CDR3 has 15 amino acids. DNA of the CDR3: TGTGCCAGCAGCCCACGACAGGGAGACAACTATGGCTACACCTTC. Encoded protein: CASSPRQGDNYGYTF. Complete variable domain (other parts from reference TRBV7-2 and TRBJ1-2): GAGVSQSPSNKVTEKGKDVELRCDPISGHTALYWYRQSLGQGLEFLIYFQGNSAPDKSGLPSDRFSAERTGGSVSTLTIQRTQQEDSAVYLCASSPRQGDNYGYTFGSGTRLTVV.

This clonotype was found many times. The chain couples TRBV10-3 to TRBJ1-4; 9 bases map to TRBD1. V shed 6 bases, J shed 5 bases, and the junction held 1 base outside the gene matches. Germline V gene sequence: CDR1 ENHRY, CDR2 SYGVKD. This CDR3 is 13 amino acids long. The DNA of the CDR3 is TGTGCCATCAGGGGGACAGGGAATGAAAAACTGTTTTTT. This codes for CAIRGTGNEKLFF.

This chain connects TRBV3-1 to TRBJ2-5; D not resolved. This CDR3 region has 17 residues. Germline CDR1 and CDR2: LGHDT and YNNKEL (reference sequence). Trimming stripped 0 bases from V and 5 bases from J, with 19 bases between. The CDR3 DNA follows: TGTGCCAGCAGCCAAGAGCCCTTGGGCGCGAGGCAGGAGACCCAGTACTTC. Protein: CASSQEPLGARQETQYF.

This chain connects TRBV20-1 to TRBJ2-1, with 8 bases lining up with TRBD2. The CDR3 totals 16 residues. The V and J ends lost 6 bases and 5 bases, in that order; junction bases with no gene match: 15. The germline V gene encodes CDR1 DFQATT and CDR2 SNEGSKA (reference sequence). Written as DNA, the CDR3 is TGCAGTGCGCCGACGGGAGGGCCTGTTTGGGACAATGAGCAGTTCTTC. Translating gives CSAPTGGPVWDNEQFF.

This chain uses TRBV18 with TRBJ2-1; D gene ambiguous. Germline CDR1 and CDR2: KGHSH and LQKENI. The CDR3 spans 13 residues. V dropped 3 bases and J dropped 6 bases, with 9 bases sitting between them. CDR3 amino acids: CASSPSRSNEQFF. For the CDR3, the DNA is TGTGCCAGCTCACCGTCCCGATCCAATGAGCAGTTCTTC.

The CDR3: CARHSGRALGETQYF. The CDR3, as DNA: TGTGCCCGCCATAGCGGGAGGGCCCTCGGGGAGACCCAGTACTTC. The chain employs TRBV5-6 and TRBJ2-5; TRBD2 aligns across 11 bases. Germline V CDR1 and CDR2: SGHDT, YYEEEE. The CDR3 covers 15 residues. V dropped 10 bases and J dropped 5; count of bases not matched to a gene: 13.

This clonotype has at least ten counts. For the CDR3, the DNA is TGCAGCGTTGAAGGAGGGATTGGCTACGAGCAGTACTTC. It yields the protein CSVEGGIGYEQYF. The V gene is TRBV29-1, the J gene TRBJ2-7; perhaps TRBD2 as D (5 bases). V lost 1 base to trimming and J lost 3 bases, with 10 bases between them. CDR3 length: 13 residues. Germline V lookup: CDR1 SQVTM, CDR2 ANQGSEA.

The chain uses TRBV4-2 and TRBJ1-5, with unresolved D. The CDR3 is 15 residues long. V shed 0 bases and J shed 6 bases, with 12 bases lying between them. The germline V gene has CDR1 LGHNA and CDR2 YNFKEQ. In DNA, the CDR3 is TGTGCCAGCAGCCAAGATTCGGCGCGAGTTCAGCCCCAGCATTTT. Translation: CASSQDSARVQPQHF.